The 6 T cell receptor beta chains in this list originate from one sample, sequenced in a study of CD8+ T cells in alopecia areata (dated by TCRdb to the late 2010s). Library creation used the immunoSEQ multiplex PCR assay. To provide template for TCR sequencing, every sample had RNA extracted and reverse transcribed into cDNA. The clones in this table, taken by TCRdb from immuneACCESS, are in-frame only. Not every clone is retained; where verified, under half of the shortfall comes from an unresolved V gene, and the cause of the rest is unknown. The sample table holds roughly 170,000 clones, of which around 60% were seen once. The ten largest clones add up to around an eighth of the sample. The time point label, read with the paper, signifies: 20 to 30 weeks on oral tofacitinib. According to the study, the label for this sample's treatment or condition signals: oral pan-JAK inhibitor, 5-10 mg twice daily.

The sample here was CD8+ T cells sorted from blood, taken at week 24, from a patient treated with tofacitinib. The receptors were sampled from a human donor with alopecia areata.

The gene calls are TRBV10-2 and TRBJ1-2; D unclear. CDR1 and CDR2 (germline): WSHSY, SAAADI. CDR3 length equals 14 residues. With 7 bases removed from V and 5 bases from J, the gap between germline ends came to 17 bases. The CDR3 nucleotides are TGCGCCAGCACATTCGACGGAAGGTCATATGGCTACACCTTC. It is translated as CASTFDGRSYGYTF.

This clone has more than one count but fewer than ten. V is TRBV7-3 and J is TRBJ2-5; possibly TRBD2 for D (6 bases). The germline V gene encodes CDR1 SGHTA and CDR2 FQGTGA. Trimming removed 4 bases at V and 1 base at J, with 16 bases between. The CDR3 is made up of 16 amino acids. The CDR3 DNA is TGTGCCAGCAGCTACACTCCGGGACTCTTCCAAGAGACCCAGTACTTC. Amino acids: CASSYTPGLFQETQYF.

The chain couples TRBV27 to TRBJ2-7, with D tentatively TRBD1 (6 bases). CDR3 length: 15 residues. CDR1 and CDR2 (germline): MNHEY, SMNVEV (reference sequence). V was trimmed by 6 bases and J by 4 bases, leaving 19 bases between them. The CDR3 loop reads CASRGSLGAKYEQYF. Written as DNA, the CDR3 is TGTGCCAGCAGGGGGTCATTGGGGGCGAAATACGAGCAGTACTTC.

This clone appeared a few times. The chain joins TRBV7-9 to TRBJ2-7; D could derive from TRBD1 or TRBD2 (5 bases each). The CDR3 is 13 amino acids. Germline CDR1 and CDR2: SEHNR and FQNEAQ (reference sequence). The V and J ends lost 1 base and 5 bases respectively, with 9 bases between them. CDR3 in amino acids: CASSLVWDDEQYF. In nucleotides, the CDR3 is TGTGCCAGCAGCTTAGTTTGGGACGACGAGCAGTACTTC.

The genes are TRBV4-1 and TRBJ1-1; the D is unclear. The germline V gene encodes CDR1 MGHRA and CDR2 YSYEKL. Trimming shortened V by 0 bases and J by 7 bases, and 3 bases separated the two germline ends. The CDR3 extends over 11 amino acids. In DNA form, the CDR3 reads TGCGCCAGCAGCCAAGACTTTGAAGCTTTCTTT. Translation gives CASSQDFEAFF.

Details on this clone: At one end, the junction sequence differs from germline, possibly due to a read error. The rearrangement links TRBV27 to TRBJ2-7, with TRBD2 as a possible D gene (6 bases). CDR3 length: 15 residues. Per germline, CDR1 MNHEY and CDR2 SMNVEV (reference sequence). CDR3 loop: CASSISRGLSYEQYF. The CDR3, as DNA: TGTGCCAGCAGTATATCCCGGGGGTTATCCTACGAGCAGTACTTC.